This TCR beta chain was obtained from a study of identical twins. Study-wide points: Shared out-of-frame alpha sequences (those common to twins) showed excess low generation probability.

Healthy Caucasian individuals made up all the donors. CDR3 length: 14 amino acids. Germline lookup yields CDR1 MNHEY and CDR2 SVGAGI. Trimming pared 2 bases from V and 5 bases from J, leaving 13 bases between. This clonotype was seen more than once but under ten times. Its antigen is currently unknown. Template switching created a universal primer site, and the cDNA included unique molecular identifiers. Via MiXCR, TCRdb re-called the 5' RACE reads, giving one row per CDR3 protein. This repertoire shows more than 650,000 distinct CDR3 sequences, roughly 6.2% found once; its top ten account for 1.5% to 2%.

The sequencing sample was made of naive T cells sorted from blood. The rearrangement joins TRBV6-5 to TRBJ2-7; possibly TRBD1 for D (7 bases). The receptor's source is a man aged 18 to 29 in good health. The DNA of the CDR3 is TGTGCCAGCAGTTACCGTGGAGGGGGCCACGAGCAGTACTTC. Protein: CASSYRGGGHEQYF.